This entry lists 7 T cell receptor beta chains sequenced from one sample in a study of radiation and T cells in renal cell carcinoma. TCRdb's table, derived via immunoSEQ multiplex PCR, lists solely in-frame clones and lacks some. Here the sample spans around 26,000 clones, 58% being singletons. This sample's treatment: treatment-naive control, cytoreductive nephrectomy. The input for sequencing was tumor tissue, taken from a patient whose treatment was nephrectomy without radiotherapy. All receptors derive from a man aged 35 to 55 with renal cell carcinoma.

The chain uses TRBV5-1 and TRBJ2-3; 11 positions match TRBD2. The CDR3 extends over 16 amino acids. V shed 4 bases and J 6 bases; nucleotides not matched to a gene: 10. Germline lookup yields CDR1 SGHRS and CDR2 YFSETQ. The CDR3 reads CASSRGLAATPDTQYF. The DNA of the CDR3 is TGCGCCAGCAGCAGGGGACTAGCGGCCACGCCGGATACGCAGTATTTT. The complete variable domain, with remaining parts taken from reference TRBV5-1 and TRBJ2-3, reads KAGVTQTPRYLIKTRGQQVTLSCSPISGHRSVSWYQQTPGQGLQFLFEYFSETQRNKGNFPGRFSGRQFSNSRSEMNVSTLELGDSALYLCASSRGLAATPDTQYFGPGTRLTVL.

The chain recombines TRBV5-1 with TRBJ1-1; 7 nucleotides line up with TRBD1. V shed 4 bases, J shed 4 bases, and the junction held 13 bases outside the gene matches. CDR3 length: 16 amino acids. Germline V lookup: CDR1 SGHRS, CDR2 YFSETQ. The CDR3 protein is CASSPVPQGDATEAFF. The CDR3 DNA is TGCGCCAGCAGCCCGGTCCCCCAGGGGGACGCCACTGAAGCTTTCTTT.

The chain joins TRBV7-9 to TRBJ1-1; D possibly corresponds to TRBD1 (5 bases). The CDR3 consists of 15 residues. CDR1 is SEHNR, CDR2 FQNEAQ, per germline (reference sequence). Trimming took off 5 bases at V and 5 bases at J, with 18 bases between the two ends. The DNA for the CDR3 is TGTGCCAGCAGCCCGGGGCGGACATTCCCGACTGAAGCTTTCTTT. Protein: CASSPGRTFPTEAFF.

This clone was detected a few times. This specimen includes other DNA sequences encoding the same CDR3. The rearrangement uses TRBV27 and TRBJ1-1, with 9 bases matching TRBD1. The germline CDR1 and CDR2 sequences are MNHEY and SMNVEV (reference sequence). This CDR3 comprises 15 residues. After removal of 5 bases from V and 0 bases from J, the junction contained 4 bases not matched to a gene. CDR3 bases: TGTGCCAGCAGTGTGACAGGGGGAATGAACACTGAAGCTTTCTTT. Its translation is CASSVTGGMNTEAFF.

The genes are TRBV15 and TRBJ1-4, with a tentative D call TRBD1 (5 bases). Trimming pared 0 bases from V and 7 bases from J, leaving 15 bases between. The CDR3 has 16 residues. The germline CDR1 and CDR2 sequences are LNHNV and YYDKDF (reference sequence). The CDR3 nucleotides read TGTGCCACCAGCAGAGATAAAGGGGCGATGCGTGAAAAACTGTTTTTT. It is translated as CATSRDKGAMREKLFF.

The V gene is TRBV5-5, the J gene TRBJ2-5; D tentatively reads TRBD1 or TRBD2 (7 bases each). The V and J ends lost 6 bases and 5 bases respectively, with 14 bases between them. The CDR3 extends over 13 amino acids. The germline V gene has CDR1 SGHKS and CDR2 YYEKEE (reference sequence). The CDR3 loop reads CASTMQGGETQYF. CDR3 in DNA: TGTGCCAGCACCATGCAGGGGGGGGAGACCCAGTACTTC.

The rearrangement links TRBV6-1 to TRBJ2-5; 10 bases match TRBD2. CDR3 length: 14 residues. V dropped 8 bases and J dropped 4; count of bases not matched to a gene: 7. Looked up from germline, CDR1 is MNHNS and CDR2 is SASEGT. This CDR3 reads CASSASGRRETQYF. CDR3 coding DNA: TGTGCCAGCTCGGCTAGCGGGAGACGAGAGACCCAGTACTTC.